What follows are 30 T cell receptor beta chains derived from one specimen sequenced in a study of cytomegalovirus exposure and HLA in healthy donors. PCR amplification relied on 60 Vbeta primers (plus 13 Jbeta primers). Repertoires were generated with immunoSEQ multiplex PCR, while TCRdb's copy carries only in-frame clones and drops some. The sample records over 150,000 clones, 82% being singletons. The sequencing input was PBMCs. The receptors stem from a boy aged 2 to 10 in good health and CMV-seronegative.

The chain links TRBV19 to TRBJ1-2, with TRBD1 matching over 12 bases. The CDR3 loop spans 18 amino acids. Germline lookup yields CDR1 LNHDA and CDR2 SQIVND (reference sequence). The trim removed 3 bases at V and 5 bases at J, leaving 13 bases unmatched. As DNA, the CDR3 is TGTGCCAGTAGTATTCTTCCCGGGACAGGGGGCGGATTTTATGGCTACACCTTC. Residues: CASSILPGTGGGFYGYTF.

This chain uses TRBV7-2 with TRBJ2-5; D is possibly TRBD2 (6 bases). V was trimmed by 2 bases and J by 1 base, leaving 8 bases between them. There are 14 residues in the CDR3. Germline assignment: CDR1 SGHTA and CDR2 FQGNSA. CDR3 DNA: TGTGCCAGCAGCTTAAGGGACTCCCAAGAGACCCAGTACTTC. As protein: CASSLRDSQETQYF.

V gene TRBV18 combines with J gene TRBJ2-1; 10 bases match TRBD2. The CDR3 contains 15 residues. Germline CDR1 is KGHSH and CDR2 is LQKENI. The V segment lost 5 bases and the J segment 6 bases; nucleotides outside the gene matches: 7. The CDR3 here is CASSSTSGARNEQFF. In DNA form, the CDR3 reads TGTGCCAGCTCATCTACTAGCGGGGCCCGCAATGAGCAGTTCTTC.

The gene calls are TRBV11-2 and TRBJ2-1; the D gene is possibly TRBD2 (6 bases). The CDR3 runs 16 residues. In germline, CDR1 is SGHAT, CDR2 FQNNGV. Trimming removed 3 bases from V and 0 bases from J, with 12 bases in between. The CDR3 spells CASSFSSDVSYNEQFF. The CDR3, as DNA: TGTGCCAGCAGCTTTTCTAGCGATGTCTCCTACAATGAGCAGTTCTTC. Combining the CDR3 with reference TRBV11-2 and TRBJ2-1 gives the whole variable domain EAGVAQSPRYKIIEKRQSVAFWCNPISGHATLYWYQQILGQGPKLLIQFQNNGVVDDSQLPKDRFSAERLKGVDSTLKIQPAKLEDSAVYLCASSFSSDVSYNEQFFGPGTRLTVL.

On this clone: This CDR3 is also generated by other DNA sequences in the sample. The chain recombines TRBV10-3 with TRBJ2-7; the D is unclear. Trimming pared 4 bases from V and 2 bases from J, leaving 12 bases between. This CDR3 region has 14 residues. The V gene's germline CDR1 is ENHRY and CDR2 SYGVKD. The CDR3 spells CAISGQGVTYEQYF. Here the CDR3 DNA reads TGTGCCATCAGTGGACAAGGTGTCACCTACGAGCAGTACTTC.

This clone was detected a few times. The chain employs TRBV6-5 and TRBJ1-4, with a weak D call TRBD1 (6 bases). Germline-derived CDR1 and CDR2 are MNHEY and SVGAGI. This CDR3 is built from 15 residues. The ends were cut back, 6 bases at V and 0 bases at J, with 11 bases in the middle. CDR3 DNA: TGTGCCAGCAGCCGGAGACAGGCAACTAATGAAAAACTGTTTTTT. Protein sequence: CASSRRQATNEKLFF.

This rearrangement joins TRBV20-1 to TRBJ1-6; D gene ambiguous. V lost 5 bases to trimming and J lost 10 bases, with 9 bases between them. This CDR3 has 11 residues. CDR1 and CDR2 from the germline V gene are DFQATT and SNEGSKA (reference sequence). CDR3 in amino acids: CSAASPSPLHF. In nucleotides, the CDR3 is TGCAGTGCTGCCAGTCCGTCACCCCTCCACTTT.

The chain links TRBV5-8 to TRBJ2-3; D remains ambiguous. The CDR3 length is 13 residues. Germline V gives CDR1 SGHTS, CDR2 YDEGEE. The V end lost 4 bases, the J end lost 2 bases, and 8 bases lay between the germline ends. The DNA of the CDR3 is TGTGCCAGCAGCCTGACTCCCACAGATACGCAGTATTTT. Protein: CASSLTPTDTQYF. Combining the CDR3 with reference TRBV5-8 and TRBJ2-3 gives the whole variable domain EAGVTQSPTHLIKTRGQQATLRCSPISGHTSVYWYQQALGLGLQFLLWYDEGEERNRGNFPPRFSGRQFPNYSSELNVNALELEDSALYLCASSLTPTDTQYFGPGTRLTVL.

In its sample, this clone was seen once. V usage is TRBV11-2 and J usage is TRBJ2-5; TRBD1 matches at 7 bases. This CDR3 comprises 15 residues. Germline loops: CDR1 SGHAT, CDR2 FQNNGV. Losses at the gene ends were 3 bases for V and 4 bases for J; bases not matched to a gene: 8. CDR3 sequence reads: CASSFTGVGRETQYF. The DNA for the CDR3 is TGTGCCAGCAGCTTCACAGGGGTGGGTAGAGAGACCCAGTACTTC.

V gene TRBV19 combines with J gene TRBJ1-2; TRBD1 might be the D (5 bases). The V end lost 11 bases, the J end lost 5 bases, and 15 bases lay between the germline ends. The germline gives CDR1 LNHDA, CDR2 SQIVND (reference sequence). The CDR3 has 12 residues. Written as DNA, the CDR3 is TGTGCCTCCGTAGGGGAGGGGTATGGCTACACCTTC. Translated: CASVGEGYGYTF.

The V call is TRBV13, the J call TRBJ2-3, with 7 bases that match TRBD2. The CDR3 totals 15 residues. CDR1 and CDR2 from the germline V gene are PRHDT and FYEKMQ (reference sequence). Trimming took 4 bases from V and 2 from J; bases not matched to a gene: 6. The chain's CDR3 is CASSSRLAVTDTQYF. The CDR3 DNA is TGTGCCAGCAGCTCCCGACTAGCCGTCACAGATACGCAGTATTTT.

A remark on this clone: This specimen includes other DNA sequences encoding the same CDR3. The chain carries TRBV5-1 and TRBJ1-1; no firm D call. CDR3 length: 16 amino acids. V was clipped by 0 bases and J by 5 bases, with 17 bases between them. The germline gives CDR1 SGHRS, CDR2 YFSETQ. The CDR3 region has the DNA TGCGCCAGCAGCTTGGTGACTGGTCGCCTTCAAACTGAAGCTTTCTTT. The encoded protein is CASSLVTGRLQTEAFF.

This chain uses TRBV11-1 with TRBJ2-7; unclear D gene. This CDR3 region has 13 residues. CDR1 is SGHAT and CDR2 is FQDESV in the germline V gene (reference sequence). The V end lost 4 bases, the J end lost 6 bases, and 13 bases lay between the germline ends. In DNA, the CDR3 is TGTGCCAGCAGCTCCCGGAGTAAAGCCGAGCAGTACTTC. Encoded protein: CASSSRSKAEQYF.

This clone was observed a handful of times. The chain is built from TRBV28 and TRBJ2-3; TRBD1 matches at 7 bases. The CDR3 contains 14 residues. Germline CDR1 MDHEN, CDR2 SYDVKM. J was trimmed by 4 bases and V by 3 bases; bases with no gene match: 4. In nucleotides, the CDR3 is TGTGCCAGCAGTTTGCCCCAGGGGGCAGATACGCAGTATTTT. This codes for CASSLPQGADTQYF.

This clone was counted a few times. V usage is TRBV29-1 and J usage is TRBJ2-5; D is possibly TRBD2 (6 bases). Per germline, CDR1 SQVTM and CDR2 ANQGSEA. The ends were cut back, 7 bases at V and 9 bases at J, with 15 bases in the middle. The CDR3 loop spans 11 amino acids. CDR3 amino acids: CSAYGGSAQYF. The DNA of the CDR3 is TGCAGCGCCTATGGGGGGTCGGCCCAGTACTTC.

The CDR3 DNA reads as TGTGCCAGCAGCCCGAGGGACAGGGGGCCCATAAGGCAATCTAATGAGCAGTTCTTC. Encoded protein: CASSPRDRGPIRQSNEQFF. V usage is TRBV4-2 and J usage is TRBJ2-1; 12 nucleotides match TRBD1. The germline V gene has CDR1 LGHNA and CDR2 YNFKEQ. Trimming took 4 bases from V and 7 from J; bases not matched to a gene: 17. This CDR3 comprises 19 residues.

The rearrangement uses TRBV27 and TRBJ1-1; no clear D. There are 14 residues in the CDR3. Germline V gene sequence: CDR1 MNHEY, CDR2 SMNVEV (reference sequence). V was pared by 7 bases and J by 0 bases, with 12 bases between. The CDR3 loop is CASKSLNLNTEAFF. As DNA, the CDR3 is TGTGCCAGCAAGAGCCTGAATCTGAACACTGAAGCTTTCTTT.

As concerns this clone: At one of its ends the junction is not consistent with the germline gene, which may arise from a read error. This rearrangement joins TRBV7-2 to TRBJ2-7; 7 nucleotides match TRBD1. From germline, CDR1 is SGHTA and CDR2 FQGNSA. The CDR3 has 15 residues. The CDR3: CASSLVYWGTAEQYF. CDR3 coding DNA: TGTGCCAGCAGCTTAGTATATTGGGGGACAGCCGAGCAGTATTTC.

The rearrangement links TRBV7-2 to TRBJ1-5; the D is unclear. The germline V gene has CDR1 SGHTA and CDR2 FQGNSA. V lost 7 bases and J lost 0, with 10 bases in between. This CDR3 spans 14 amino acids. The CDR3 reads CASTVGGSNQPQHF. The CDR3 DNA follows: TGTGCCAGCACCGTTGGCGGTAGCAATCAGCCCCAGCATTTT.

The J gene is TRBJ2-1, the V gene TRBV4-1; a weak D match, TRBD1 (6 bases). Trimming took 10 bases from V and 2 from J, leaving 15 bases between them. CDR1 is MGHRA and CDR2 is YSYEKL in the germline V gene. The CDR3 runs to 14 residues. CDR3 nucleotide sequence: TGCGCCACCCGGGACATGCTCACCTACAATGAGCAGTTCTTC. Its translation is CATRDMLTYNEQFF.

The V and J genes are TRBV27 and TRBJ1-2; 8 nucleotides line up with TRBD1. V was clipped by 5 bases and J by 7 bases; unmatched bases: 6. Germline values: CDR1 MNHEY, CDR2 SMNVEV (reference sequence). The CDR3 sequence is 13 residues long. In nucleotides, the CDR3 is TGTGCCAGCAGTGCCCAGCAGGGGGCTGGCTACACCTTC. Its translation: CASSAQQGAGYTF.

The J gene is TRBJ2-5, the V gene TRBV5-1; D is uncertain. Between the trimmed V and J ends, which lost 4 bases and 3 bases, there was a span of 13 bases. Germline CDR1 is SGHRS and CDR2 is YFSETQ. The CDR3 length is 14 residues. Here the CDR3 reads CASSRNYVKETQYF. The CDR3 coding sequence is TGCGCCAGCAGCAGGAACTACGTGAAAGAGACCCAGTACTTC.

The CDR3 reads CASSRTGDGNTIYF. The CDR3 DNA sequence: TGTGCCAGCAGCCGGACAGGGGACGGAAACACCATATATTTT. The V gene is TRBV7-3, the J gene TRBJ1-3, with TRBD1 matching over 9 bases. Germline V gene lookup returns CDR1 SGHTA and CDR2 FQGTGA. CDR3 length: 14 amino acids. The ends lost 5 bases at V and 4 bases at J; junction bases unmatched: 3. Variable domain in full (rest from reference TRBV7-3 and TRBJ1-3): GAGVSQTPSNKVTEKGKYVELRCDPISGHTALYWYRQSLGQGPEFLIYFQGTGAADDSGLPNDRFFAVRPEGSVSTLKIQRTERGDSAVYLCASSRTGDGNTIYFGEGSWLTVV.

This chain connects TRBV11-3 to TRBJ2-7, with D possibly TRBD2 on 7 matching bases. The ends were cut back, 6 bases at V and 0 bases at J, with 27 bases in the middle. This CDR3 has 19 residues. The V gene's germline CDR1 is SGHNT and CDR2 YENEEA. Here the CDR3 DNA reads TGTGCCAGCAGTCCCCTGGTGGGGGGGCTGCCAACAAGCTCCTACGAGCAGTACTTC. Its translation: CASSPLVGGLPTSSYEQYF.

V usage is TRBV7-9 and J usage is TRBJ2-5; TRBD2 matches at 12 bases. This CDR3 is 15 amino acids long. Trimming removed 5 bases from V and 1 base from J; junction bases left unmatched: 2. Germline assignment: CDR1 SEHNR and CDR2 FQNEAQ (reference sequence). The CDR3 region is CASSQTSGGQETQYF. The CDR3 coding sequence is TGTGCCAGCAGCCAGACTAGCGGGGGCCAAGAGACCCAGTACTTC.

The chain recombines TRBV19 with TRBJ1-1, with 7 bases identical to TRBD1. This CDR3 has 15 residues. Germline V gives CDR1 LNHDA, CDR2 SQIVND (reference sequence). Trimming removed 1 base from V and 1 base from J; junction bases left unmatched: 3. The CDR3 here is CASSIANRGNTEAFF. CDR3 bases: TGTGCCAGTAGTATAGCAAACAGGGGGAACACTGAAGCTTTCTTT. Variable domain in full (rest from reference TRBV19 and TRBJ1-1): DGGITQSPKYLFRKEGQNVTLSCEQNLNHDAMYWYRQDPGQGLRLIYYSQIVNDFQKGDIAEGYSVSREKKESFPLTVTSAQKNPTAFYLCASSIANRGNTEAFFGQGTRLTVV.

The chain carries TRBV10-2 and TRBJ1-3, with D perhaps matching TRBD1 (6 bases). The CDR3 has 13 amino acids. Germline V lookup: CDR1 WSHSY, CDR2 SAAADI. V was trimmed by 7 bases and J by 4 bases, leaving 11 bases between them. This CDR3 reads CASTPGAGNTIYF. The CDR3 nucleotides are TGCGCCAGCACCCCAGGGGCCGGAAACACCATATATTTT.

This chain's CDR3 is CASSLFSWGLEAFF. The CDR3 DNA reads as TGTGCCAGCAGCTTGTTTAGTTGGGGACTTGAAGCTTTCTTT. This chain uses TRBV5-5 with TRBJ1-1; a possible D gene is TRBD1 (5 bases). V gave up 1 base and J gave up 7 bases, with 14 bases separating them. The CDR3 extends over 14 amino acids. The germline gives CDR1 SGHKS, CDR2 YYEKEE (reference sequence).

This chain joins TRBV29-1 and TRBJ2-3; the match to TRBD2 covers 7 bases. Germline-derived CDR1 and CDR2 are SQVTM and ANQGSEA. Germline trimming cut 7 bases from V and 2 bases from J; bases unmatched to any gene: 12. The CDR3 consists of 15 residues. CDR3 nucleotide sequence: TGCAGCGGCGAGCCAGGGAGGGATTCCACAGATACGCAGTATTTT. This sequence encodes CSGEPGRDSTDTQYF.

This rearrangement joins TRBV29-1 to TRBJ2-3; possible D gene TRBD1, 5 bases. V shed 3 bases and J shed 3 bases, with 10 bases lying between them. The CDR3 extends over 13 amino acids. Germline CDR1 is SQVTM and CDR2 is ANQGSEA. CDR3 amino acids: CSVEGRVTDTQYF. The CDR3 DNA reads TGCAGCGTTGAGGGCAGGGTTACAGATACGCAGTATTTT.